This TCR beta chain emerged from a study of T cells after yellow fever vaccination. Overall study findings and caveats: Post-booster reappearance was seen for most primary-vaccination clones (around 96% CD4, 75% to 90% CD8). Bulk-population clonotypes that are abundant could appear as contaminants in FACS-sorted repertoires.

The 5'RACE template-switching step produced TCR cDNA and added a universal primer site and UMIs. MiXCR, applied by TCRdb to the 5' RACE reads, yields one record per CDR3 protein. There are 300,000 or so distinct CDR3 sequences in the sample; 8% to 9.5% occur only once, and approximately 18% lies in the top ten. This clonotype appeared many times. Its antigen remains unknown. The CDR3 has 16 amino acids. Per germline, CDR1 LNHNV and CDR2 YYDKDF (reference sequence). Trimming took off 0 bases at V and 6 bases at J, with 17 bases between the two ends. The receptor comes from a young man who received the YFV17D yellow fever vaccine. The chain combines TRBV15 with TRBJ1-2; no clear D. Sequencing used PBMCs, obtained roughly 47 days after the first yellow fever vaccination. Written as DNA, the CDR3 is TGTGCCACCAGCAGAGATCCCCGGAGCGACGTGCATGGCTACACCTTC. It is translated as CATSRDPRSDVHGYTF. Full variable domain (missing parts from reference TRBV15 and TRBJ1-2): DAMVIQNPRYQVTQFGKPVTLSCSQTLNHNVMYWYQQKSSQAPKLLFHYYDKDFNNEADTPDNFQSRRPNTSFCFLDIRSPGLGDTAMYLCATSRDPRSDVHGYTFGSGTRLTVV.